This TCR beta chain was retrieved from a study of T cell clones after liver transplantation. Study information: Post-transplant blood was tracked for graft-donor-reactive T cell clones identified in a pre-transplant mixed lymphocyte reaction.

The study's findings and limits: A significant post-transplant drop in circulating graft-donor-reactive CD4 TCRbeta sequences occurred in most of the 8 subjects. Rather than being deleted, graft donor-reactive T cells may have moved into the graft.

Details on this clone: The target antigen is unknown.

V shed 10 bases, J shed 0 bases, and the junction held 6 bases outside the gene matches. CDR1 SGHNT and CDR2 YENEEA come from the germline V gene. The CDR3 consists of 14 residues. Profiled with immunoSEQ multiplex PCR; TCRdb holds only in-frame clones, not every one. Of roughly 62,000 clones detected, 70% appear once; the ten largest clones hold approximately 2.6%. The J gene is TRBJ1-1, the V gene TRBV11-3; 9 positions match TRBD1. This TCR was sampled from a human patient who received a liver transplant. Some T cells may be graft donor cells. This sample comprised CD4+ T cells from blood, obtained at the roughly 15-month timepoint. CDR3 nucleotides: TGTGCCACTGGGACAGGGAACATGAACACTGAAGCTTTCTTT. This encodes CATGTGNMNTEAFF. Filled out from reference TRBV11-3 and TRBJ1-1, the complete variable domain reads EAGVVQSPRYKIIEKKQPVAFWCNPISGHNTLYWYLQNLGQGPELLIRYENEEAVDDSQLPKDRFSAERLKGVDSTLKIQPAELGDSAVYLCATGTGNMNTEAFFGQGTRLTVV.